A selection of T cell receptor beta chains follows, all from one sample in a study of cytomegalovirus exposure and HLA in healthy donors. Assay used: immunoSEQ multiplex PCR; TCRdb lists only in-frame clones, some missing. Found here are some 61,000 clones, approximately 80% of them singletons; the top ten hold 6.5%. Sequencing was performed on PBMCs. These TCRs come from a human donor in good health. Both conserved end residues are part of each CDR3. The D gene is left open where the match is weak. A clone size is listed for some rows: how often the clone was seen (once, few, many), or a class if it is expanded.

j_call | v_call | d_call | clone_size | cdr3_aa | cdr3_nt
TRBJ2-7 | TRBV27 | TRBD2 | NA | CASSLWGTSGGISYEQYF | TGTGCCAGCAGTTTATGGGGGACTAGCGGGGGTATCTCCTACGAGCAGTACTTC
TRBJ2-2 | TRBV5-1 | NA | NA | CASSYLNTGELFF | TGCGCCAGCAGCTACCTAAACACCGGGGAGCTGTTTTTT
TRBJ2-3 | TRBV6-5 | TRBD2 | few | CASSYRLAGPLYF | TGTGCCAGCAGTTACCGACTAGCGGGGCCACTGTATTTT
TRBJ2-1 | TRBV5-1 | TRBD2 | few | CASSLDGGTYNEQFF | TGCGCCAGCAGCTTGGACGGGGGGACCTACAATGAGCAGTTCTTC
TRBJ2-3 | TRBV19 | TRBD1 | NA | CASSMGQGGPDTQYF | TGTGCCAGTAGTATGGGTCAAGGGGGCCCAGATACGCAGTATTTT
TRBJ2-7 | TRBV30 | NA | NA | CAWNTGTYEQYF | TGTGCCTGGAATACAGGTACCTACGAGCAGTACTTC
TRBJ1-1 | TRBV10-2 | NA | NA | CASSGRRSLNTEAFF | TGCGCCAGCAGTGGACGTCGGAGCTTGAACACTGAAGCTTTCTTT
TRBJ1-1 | TRBV5-1 | NA | NA | CASSTSQELGEAFF | TGCGCCAGCAGCACCTCACAGGAGTTGGGTGAAGCTTTCTTT
TRBJ2-7 | TRBV7-2 | NA | NA | CASSSPGRGAYEQYF | TGTGCCAGCAGCTCCCCTGGCAGGGGGGCCTACGAGCAGTACTTC
TRBJ2-5 | TRBV5-6 | TRBD2 | NA | CASSSLAGGETQYF | TGTGCCAGCAGCTCACTAGCGGGGGGTGAGACCCAGTACTTC
TRBJ1-2 | TRBV6-6 | TRBD1 | once | CASSYLTGTGNGYTF | TGTGCCAGCAGTTACTTGACCGGGACAGGGAACGGCTACACCTTC
TRBJ1-5 | TRBV28 | TRBD1 | NA | CASSLTGGGNQPQHF | TGTGCCAGCAGTTTAACAGGGGGCGGCAATCAGCCCCAGCATTTT
TRBJ2-3 | TRBV19 | TRBD1 | NA | CASSLGQGTDTQYF | TGTGCCAGTAGTCTGGGACAGGGTACAGATACGCAGTATTTT
TRBJ1-4 | TRBV10-3 | NA | NA | CAISDKGTTNEKLFF | TGTGCCATCAGTGACAAGGGGACAACTAATGAAAAACTGTTTTTT
TRBJ2-5 | TRBV5-4 | TRBD1 | NA | CASREDRVLGTQYF | TGTGCCAGCAGGGAAGACAGGGTGTTGGGGACCCAGTACTTC
TRBJ1-5 | TRBV7-2 | TRBD1 | NA | CASSLRQGAGQPQHF | TGTGCCAGCAGCTTAAGACAGGGGGCTGGTCAGCCCCAGCATTTT
TRBJ1-6 | TRBV27 | TRBD1 | NA | CASSLVGQGSYNSPLHF | TGTGCCAGCAGTTTGGTGGGACAGGGCTCCTATAATTCACCCCTCCACTTT
TRBJ1-2 | TRBV6-1 | TRBD1 | NA | CASRHTGQPYGYTF | TGTGCCAGCAGGCACACGGGACAGCCGTATGGCTACACCTTC
TRBJ2-7 | TRBV5-1 | TRBD2 | NA | CASSSIAGGHEQYF | TGCGCCAGCAGCTCGATAGCGGGGGGCCACGAGCAGTACTTC
TRBJ1-6 | TRBV5-1 | NA | NA | CASSLETDPYNSPLHF | TGCGCCAGCAGCTTGGAAACAGACCCTTATAATTCACCCCTCCACTTT
TRBJ2-3 | TRBV5-1 | TRBD2 | NA | CASSLGTSGGGADTQYF | TGCGCCAGCAGCTTGGGAACTAGCGGGGGCGGGGCAGATACGCAGTATTTT
TRBJ2-7 | TRBV9 | TRBD1 | NA | CASSPWTGNYEQYF | TGTGCCAGCAGCCCCTGGACAGGGAATTACGAGCAGTACTTC
TRBJ1-1 | TRBV5-1 | TRBD1 | few | CASSLVAGGQSTEAFF | TGCGCCAGCAGCTTGGTGGCAGGGGGTCAGAGCACTGAAGCTTTCTTT
TRBJ2-5 | TRBV5-4 | NA | NA | CASRSEETQYF | TGTGCCAGCAGGTCCGAAGAGACCCAGTACTTC
TRBJ2-3 | TRBV5-1 | TRBD2 | NA | CASSLGLAGGYDTQYF | TGCGCCAGCAGCTTGGGGCTAGCGGGGGGATATGATACGCAGTATTTT
TRBJ2-3 | TRBV2 | TRBD2 | NA | CASRALAGVVDTQYF | TGTGCCAGCAGAGCACTAGCGGGGGTGGTAGATACGCAGTATTTT
TRBJ1-6 | TRBV4-1 | NA | NA | CASSQAQSPLHF | TGCGCCAGCAGCCAAGCGCAGTCTCCCCTCCACTTT
TRBJ1-3 | TRBV9 | NA | few | CASSAQGLGNTIYF | TGTGCCAGCAGCGCCCAGGGTTTGGGGAACACCATATATTTT
TRBJ1-3 | TRBV30 | TRBD1 | NA | CAWRGQGISGNTIYF | TGTGCCTGGAGGGGACAGGGAATCTCTGGAAACACCATATATTTT
TRBJ1-3 | TRBV7-8 | NA | NA | CASSLIWSSGNTIYF | TGTGCCAGCAGCTTAATTTGGAGCTCTGGAAACACCATATATTTT
TRBJ2-7 | TRBV7-2 | NA | NA | CASSPLGGGLSYEQYF | TGTGCCAGCAGCCCCCTTGGTGGGGGACTCTCCTACGAGCAGTACTTC
TRBJ2-3 | TRBV29-1 | NA | NA | CSVESLGGLADTQYF | TGCAGCGTTGAGTCACTTGGCGGGCTGGCAGATACGCAGTATTTT
TRBJ1-2 | TRBV9 | TRBD1 | NA | CASSVVRQGHGYTF | TGTGCCAGCAGCGTCGTCCGACAGGGCCATGGCTACACCTTC
TRBJ2-7 | TRBV6-1 | TRBD1 | NA | CASSKRTGERYEQYF | TGTGCCAGCAGTAAACGGACAGGGGAGAGGTACGAGCAGTACTTC
TRBJ2-7 | TRBV29-1 | NA | NA | CSVEDPRRQYF | TGCAGCGTTGAAGATCCCCGTCGGCAGTACTTC
TRBJ2-1 | TRBV7-9 | TRBD2 | NA | CASSKGLSSSYNEQFF | TGTGCCAGCAGCAAGGGACTATCTAGCTCCTACAATGAGCAGTTCTTC
TRBJ1-1 | TRBV9 | TRBD1 | NA | CASSNTLRGANTEAFF | TGTGCCAGCAGCAATACCCTCAGGGGGGCGAACACTGAAGCTTTCTTT
TRBJ2-2 | TRBV11-2 | TRBD1 | NA | CASSTRTGIGELFF | TGTGCCAGCAGTACCCGGACAGGGATCGGGGAGCTGTTTTTT
TRBJ1-3 | TRBV9 | NA | NA | CASSQGVSSGNTIYF | TGTGCCAGCAGCCAAGGAGTGAGCTCTGGAAACACCATATATTTT
TRBJ1-2 | TRBV19 | NA | once | CASREPLAHGYTF | TGTGCCAGTAGGGAACCCCTAGCACATGGCTACACCTTC
TRBJ1-2 | TRBV19 | NA | NA | CASQGYYGYTF | TGTGCCAGCCAGGGCTACTATGGCTACACCTTC
TRBJ2-2 | TRBV5-5 | TRBD2 | NA | CASSWIAGGLTGELFF | TGTGCCAGCAGCTGGATAGCGGGGGGCCTCACCGGGGAGCTGTTTTTT
TRBJ1-3 | TRBV5-1 | TRBD1 | few | CASSLTGGSAGNTIYF | TGCGCCAGCAGCCTGACAGGGGGCAGCGCTGGAAACACCATATATTTT
TRBJ2-1 | TRBV9 | TRBD2 | NA | CASSTQRGGWNEQFF | TGTGCCAGCAGCACCCAGCGGGGGGGATGGAATGAGCAGTTCTTC
TRBJ1-4 | TRBV7-9 | TRBD1 | NA | CASSLGGTGQKLFF | TGTGCCAGCAGCTTAGGGGGGACAGGCCAAAAACTGTTTTTT
TRBJ2-7 | TRBV28 | TRBD1 | NA | CASSLERQGYEQYF | TGTGCCAGCAGTTTAGAAAGACAGGGCTACGAGCAGTACTTC
TRBJ2-7 | TRBV7-2 | NA | NA | CASSSPVSTGGEQYF | TGTGCCAGCAGTTCCCCCGTATCCACCGGGGGCGAGCAGTACTTC
TRBJ2-7 | TRBV28 | NA | NA | CASSFMGPPGGEQYF | TGTGCCAGCAGTTTCATGGGACCTCCTGGGGGGGAGCAGTACTTC
TRBJ2-3 | TRBV10-3 | TRBD1 | NA | CAIRGTVGSTDTQYF | TGTGCCATCAGAGGGACAGTGGGAAGCACAGATACGCAGTATTTT